Listed here are 27 T cell receptor beta chains from one sample, sequenced in a study of shared clonotypes between healthy human individuals. This table comes from immunoSEQ multiplex PCR, and its TCRdb copy is limited to in-frame clones, with some not included. Among roughly 1 million clones listed, around 74% were seen once. The sequenced material came from memory CD4+ T cells sorted from blood. The subset denotes: CD45RA-negative fraction. All receptors come from a young man in good health.

The gene calls are TRBV19 and TRBJ2-1; possibly TRBD1 for D (6 bases). CDR1 LNHDA and CDR2 SQIVND come from the germline V gene (reference sequence). V was shortened by 7 bases and J by 7 bases, with 23 bases between the two germline ends. This CDR3 spans 16 amino acids. The CDR3 sequence: CASTSDAGTPRNEQFF. The CDR3 DNA sequence: TGTGCCAGTACCTCCGACGCCGGGACACCTCGTAATGAGCAGTTCTTC. Full variable domain (remainder filled in from reference TRBV19 and TRBJ2-1): DGGITQSPKYLFRKEGQNVTLSCEQNLNHDAMYWYRQDPGQGLRLIYYSQIVNDFQKGDIAEGYSVSREKKESFPLTVTSAQKNPTAFYLCASTSDAGTPRNEQFFGPGTRLTVL.

The chain carries TRBV4-1 and TRBJ2-7, with TRBD2 as a possible D gene (5 bases). V shed 0 bases and J shed 3 bases, with 9 bases lying between them. CDR3 length: 14 amino acids. CDR1 and CDR2 (germline): MGHRA, YSYEKL. The CDR3: CASSQETTIYEQYF. The DNA for the CDR3 is TGCGCCAGCAGCCAAGAGACGACTATCTACGAGCAGTACTTC.

The J gene is TRBJ2-7, the V gene TRBV29-1; TRBD1 agrees at 8 bases. The CDR3 runs to 13 residues. The germline gives CDR1 SQVTM, CDR2 ANQGSEA. With V trimmed by 6 bases and J by 5 bases, 9 bases remained unmatched. The CDR3 coding sequence is TGCAGCGTCGGGACCCAGGGGGCGGACGAGCAGTACTTC. It translates to CSVGTQGADEQYF.

This clone was seen only a few times. The chain is built from TRBV5-4 and TRBJ1-4; maybe TRBD1 (5 bases). CDR3 length: 15 residues. Germline loops: CDR1 SGHNT, CDR2 YYREEE (reference sequence). V lost 3 bases to trimming and J lost 7 bases, with 16 bases between them. CDR3 DNA sequence: TGTGCCAGCAGCTCCGGGACTGGTTTCGTTGAAAAACTGTTTTTT. Residues: CASSSGTGFVEKLFF.

This chain joins TRBV5-1 and TRBJ2-2; 7 bases match TRBD2. The length of the CDR3 is 16 residues. J lost 1 base, V lost 4 bases, and 7 bases had no gene match. Germline CDR1 reads SGHRS; CDR2 reads YFSETQ. The DNA of the CDR3 is TGCGCCAGCAGCCTCTCCGGGGGGTGGAACACCGGGGAGCTGTTTTTT. Protein: CASSLSGGWNTGELFF.

The rearrangement links TRBV12-5 to TRBJ1-5; a weak D match, TRBD1 (5 bases). V was trimmed by 4 bases and J by 4 bases, leaving 11 bases between them. The CDR3 spans 14 residues. Germline lookup yields CDR1 LGHNT and CDR2 FRNRAP. The CDR3 DNA is TGTGCTAGTGGTTCCGACGGGGGAAATCAGCCCCAGCATTTT. Translated: CASGSDGGNQPQHF. Combining the CDR3 with reference TRBV12-5 and TRBJ1-5 gives the whole variable domain DARVTQTPRHKVTEMGQEVTMRCQPILGHNTVFWYRQTMMQGLELLAYFRNRAPLDDSGMPKDRFSAEMPDATLATLKIQPSEPRDSAVYFCASGSDGGNQPQHFGDGTRLSIL.

The chain uses TRBV25-1 and TRBJ2-7; 7 positions match TRBD1. CDR1 and CDR2 (germline): MGHDK, SYGVNS. J gave up 6 bases and V 4 bases, and 12 bases lay outside the gene matches. This CDR3 has 15 residues. CDR3 sequence: CASSGDRQGVGEQYF. DNA of the CDR3: TGTGCCAGCAGTGGGGACCGACAGGGCGTCGGCGAGCAGTACTTC.

This clone occurred once. The V gene is TRBV6-6, the J gene TRBJ1-5; D is unresolved. V dropped 8 bases and J dropped 6 bases, with 5 bases sitting between them. The CDR3 spans 10 residues. The germline V gene encodes CDR1 MNHNY and CDR2 SVGAGI (reference sequence). The CDR3 is CASLRQPQHF. The CDR3 region has the DNA TGTGCCAGCCTCCGTCAGCCCCAGCATTTT.

This chain connects TRBV7-9 to TRBJ2-3, with 10 bases fitting TRBD2. V lost 3 bases and J lost 2; bases outside the gene matches: 5. This CDR3 has 16 residues. Germline loops: CDR1 SEHNR, CDR2 FQNEAQ (reference sequence). Written as DNA, the CDR3 is TGTGCCAGCAGCTTCATGCTAGCGGGAGCCACAGATACGCAGTATTTT. The encoded protein is CASSFMLAGATDTQYF.

V and J are TRBV27 and TRBJ1-1; TRBD1 is a possible D gene (5 bases). The CDR3 length is 14 residues. Between the trimmed V and J ends, which lost 5 bases and 0 bases, there was a span of 10 bases. Germline CDR1 is MNHEY and CDR2 is SMNVEV (reference sequence). The CDR3 DNA reads as TGTGCCAGCAGTGGGGCAGAAATGAACACTGAAGCTTTCTTT. It codes for CASSGAEMNTEAFF.

This clone was recorded many times. V usage is TRBV4-1 and J usage is TRBJ1-3; no firm D call. V lost 1 base and J 2 bases, leaving 15 bases between the germline ends. The germline V gene encodes CDR1 MGHRA and CDR2 YSYEKL. This CDR3 is built from 17 residues. The DNA for the CDR3 is TGCGCCAGCAGCCAAGCCGCGCAGGCTATTACTGGAAACACCATATATTTT. Encoded protein: CASSQAAQAITGNTIYF.

The CDR3 loop is CASSLGLAVETQYF. The CDR3 DNA follows: TGTGCCAGCAGCTTGGGACTAGCGGTAGAGACCCAGTACTTC. The chain uses TRBV5-6 and TRBJ2-5; TRBD2 aligns across 9 bases. The V gene end was trimmed by 0 bases and the J gene end by 4 bases; junction bases not matched to a gene: 1. Germline V gene lookup returns CDR1 SGHDT and CDR2 YYEEEE. CDR3 length: 14 residues.

This clone was recorded at least ten times. The chain joins TRBV6-6 to TRBJ1-1; D gene uncertain. The V end was cut by 7 bases, the J end by 6 bases, with 15 bases between. The CDR3 extends over 13 amino acids. In germline, CDR1 is MNHNY, CDR2 SVGAGI (reference sequence). The CDR3 reads CASTLRGRAEAFF. The CDR3 DNA reads as TGTGCCAGCACCCTCAGAGGACGGGCTGAAGCTTTCTTT.

The chain combines TRBV6-5 with TRBJ1-1, with a possible D match to TRBD1 (5 bases). With 2 bases removed from V and 4 bases from J, the gap between germline ends came to 14 bases. The CDR3 loop spans 15 amino acids. Germline loops: CDR1 MNHEY, CDR2 SVGAGI. CDR3 in DNA: TGTGCCAGCAGTTACCCTGGAGTAGACAGCACTGAAGCTTTCTTT. This encodes CASSYPGVDSTEAFF.

A note on this clone: Other nucleotide sequences from this sample produce the same CDR3. V usage is TRBV12-5 and J usage is TRBJ1-1, with 7 bases lining up with TRBD1. The V segment lost 5 bases and the J segment 5 bases; nucleotides outside the gene matches: 5. The CDR3 contains 13 residues. Germline CDR1 and CDR2: LGHNT and FRNRAP. CDR3 in amino acids: CASGLSGGTEAFF. Here the CDR3 DNA reads TGTGCTAGTGGTCTCTCAGGGGGGACTGAAGCTTTCTTT. The full variable domain, rest sourced from reference TRBV12-5 and TRBJ1-1, is DARVTQTPRHKVTEMGQEVTMRCQPILGHNTVFWYRQTMMQGLELLAYFRNRAPLDDSGMPKDRFSAEMPDATLATLKIQPSEPRDSAVYFCASGLSGGTEAFFGQGTRLTVV.

This rearrangement joins TRBV7-2 to TRBJ2-3, with D possibly matching TRBD2 (6 bases). V was trimmed by 3 bases and J by 4 bases, leaving 17 bases between them. This CDR3 is built from 16 residues. Germline CDR1 is SGHTA and CDR2 is FQGNSA. The CDR3 bases are TGTGCCAGCAGCTTCCTGGGGGTAGCGGTCGCAGATACGCAGTATTTT. This translates into CASSFLGVAVADTQYF.

The chain employs TRBV27 and TRBJ1-6; 10 bases map to TRBD1. The germline V gene encodes CDR1 MNHEY and CDR2 SMNVEV (reference sequence). The CDR3 covers 18 residues. V lost 4 bases to trimming and J lost 9 bases; unmatched junction nucleotides: 15. DNA of the CDR3: TGTGCCAGCAGTTCCGGGACAGGGGCTCTAACACCTCCTTCACCCCTCCACTTT. Protein: CASSSGTGALTPPSPLHF.

The chain recombines TRBV19 with TRBJ1-6, with 8 bases matching TRBD1. CDR1 is LNHDA and CDR2 is SQIVND in the germline V gene (reference sequence). This CDR3 contains 16 residues. Unmatched junction bases numbered 7, after V lost 5 bases and J lost 4 bases. CDR3 sequence reads: CASSHFGQGYNSPLHF. The CDR3 DNA follows: TGTGCCAGTAGTCATTTTGGACAGGGATATAATTCACCCCTCCACTTT. The full variable domain, with the rest looked up from reference TRBV19 and TRBJ1-6, is DGGITQSPKYLFRKEGQNVTLSCEQNLNHDAMYWYRQDPGQGLRLIYYSQIVNDFQKGDIAEGYSVSREKKESFPLTVTSAQKNPTAFYLCASSHFGQGYNSPLHFGNGTRLTVT.

This clone was seen once. One end of the junction does not line up with germline, which may come from a read error. The chain recombines TRBV5-1 with TRBJ1-5; D is possibly TRBD1 (5 bases). CDR3 length: 15 residues. Germline assignment: CDR1 SGHRS and CDR2 YFSETQ. CDR3 residues: CATSLEGSANQPQHF. CDR3 DNA: TGCGCCACCAGCTTGGAGGGGTCGGCTAATCAGCCCCAGCATTTT.

This rearrangement joins TRBV6-6 to TRBJ1-2, with D hard to call. Germline lookup yields CDR1 MNHNY and CDR2 SVGAGI (reference sequence). CDR3 size: 12 residues. V was trimmed by 5 bases and J by 1 base, leaving 5 bases between them. In nucleotides, the CDR3 is TGTGCCAGCAGTCTAAATAACTATGGCTACACCTTC. Its protein product is CASSLNNYGYTF.

This clone was recorded a few times. This rearrangement joins TRBV18 to TRBJ1-2; D might be TRBD1 (6 bases). Trimming took 0 bases from V and 8 from J, leaving 16 bases between them. Per the germline V gene, CDR1 is KGHSH and CDR2 is LQKENI. This CDR3 spans 15 amino acids. For the CDR3, the DNA is TGTGCCAGCTCACCACCTGGAGGACAGCAATTAGGCTACACCTTC. Encoded protein: CASSPPGGQQLGYTF.

This clone is a singleton in its sample. V is TRBV5-1 and J is TRBJ2-2; 7 nucleotides line up with TRBD1. CDR3 size: 16 residues. Germline V CDR1 and CDR2: SGHRS, YFSETQ. The V gene end was trimmed by 3 bases and the J gene end by 0 bases; junction bases not matched to a gene: 5. CDR3 sequence (DNA): TGCGCCAGCAGCTGGGACAGACAATCGAACACCGGGGAGCTGTTTTTT. Translated: CASSWDRQSNTGELFF.

Details on this clone: The germline gene is not matched at one end of the junction; a read error may be the cause. The chain links TRBV7-7 to TRBJ2-5; 10 positions agree with TRBD1. CDR3 length equals 14 residues. Germline V gene data show CDR1 as SSHAT and CDR2 as FNYEAQ (reference sequence). CDR3 in amino acids: CASTTGQGQETQYF. The CDR3 nucleotides are TGTGCTAGCACCACGGGACAGGGGCAAGAGACCCAGTACTTC.

V is TRBV28 and J is TRBJ1-4, with 8 bases identical to TRBD1. This CDR3 comprises 14 residues. V lost 6 bases and J lost 5; bases outside the gene matches: 5. Germline values: CDR1 MDHEN, CDR2 SYDVKM. The CDR3 reads CASREQGGNEKLFF. The CDR3 coding sequence is TGTGCCAGCAGGGAACAGGGGGGAAATGAAAAACTGTTTTTT.

V is TRBV7-9 and J is TRBJ1-6; D possibly corresponds to TRBD1 (5 bases). The CDR3 totals 15 residues. From germline, CDR1 is SEHNR and CDR2 FQNEAQ (reference sequence). V lost 3 bases and J lost 7, with 13 bases in between. For the CDR3, the DNA is TGTGCCAGCAGCTTGGGAGGGGAGCGAAATTCACCCCTCCACTTT. Translation: CASSLGGERNSPLHF.

The chain carries TRBV9 and TRBJ2-2, with TRBD2 matching over 9 bases. V gave up 0 bases and J gave up 4 bases; unmatched junction bases: 10. The CDR3 runs to 18 residues. CDR1 and CDR2 (germline): SGDLS, YYNGEE. The CDR3, as DNA: TGTGCCAGCAGCGTAGCGGGCCTGACTAGCGGTAGCACCGGGGAGCTGTTTTTT. Protein: CASSVAGLTSGSTGELFF.

The chain joins TRBV2 to TRBJ2-3; 10 bases are a match to TRBD2. The CDR3 length is 14 residues. CDR1 is SNHLY, CDR2 FYNNEI, per germline. Trimming at V came to 11 bases and at J to 9 bases, leaving 14 bases not matched to a gene. The CDR3 DNA sequence: TGTGCCGGGGAGTCTAGCGGGGGCTCCCCAACGCAGTATTTT. Protein product: CAGESSGGSPTQYF.